Shown below are 11 T cell receptor beta chains from a single sample sequenced in a study of metastatic and nonmetastatic thyroid tumors. Patients had received no treatment of any kind before thyroid surgery. With MiXCR, TCRdb called clones anew from the PCR reads. The sample shows 30,000 to 35,000 clones, 15% to 20% of them seen only once. Sequenced material: blood. These receptors all stem from a female donor with papillary thyroid cancer or a benign thyroid nodule (not recorded which). Some clones in this sample may be carry-over from other donors' samples.

This clone was seen a handful of times. This CDR3 is CASKGLAVFNEQFF. DNA of the CDR3: TGTGCCAGCAAAGGACTAGCGGTGTTCAATGAGCAGTTCTTC. The chain uses TRBV2 and TRBJ2-1; 10 nucleotides match TRBD2. The CDR3 consists of 14 residues. CDR1 is SNHLY, CDR2 FYNNEI, per germline. Trimming removed 7 bases from V and 6 bases from J; junction bases left unmatched: 6.

This clone was detected a few times. This chain connects TRBV19 to TRBJ2-7; maybe TRBD2 (6 bases). This CDR3 contains 14 residues. Trimming removed 2 bases from V and 1 base from J, with 9 bases in between. CDR1 LNHDA and CDR2 SQIVND come from the germline V gene (reference sequence). The CDR3 here is CASSISGASYEQYF. The CDR3 nucleotides read TGTGCCAGTAGTATATCGGGAGCGTCCTACGAGCAGTACTTC. Complete variable domain (other parts from reference TRBV19 and TRBJ2-7): DGGITQSPKYLFRKEGQNVTLSCEQNLNHDAMYWYRQDPGQGLRLIYYSQIVNDFQKGDIAEGYSVSREKKESFPLTVTSAQKNPTAFYLCASSISGASYEQYFGPGTRLTVT.

In the case of this clone: With a much larger clone just one base away, this may be a read error. Other DNA sequences from this sample encode an identical CDR3 as well. The chain carries TRBV15 and TRBJ1-5, with D maybe TRBD1 (6 bases). CDR3 length equals 14 residues. Between the trimmed V and J ends, which lost 9 bases and 4 bases, there was a span of 16 bases. Germline CDR1 and CDR2: LNHNV and YYDKDF (reference sequence). CDR3 amino acids: CATTTGAANQPQHF. In DNA form, the CDR3 reads TGTGCCACAACAACGGGGGCCGCGAATCAGCCCCAGCATTTT.

Ten or more counts support this clone. The chain links TRBV19 to TRBJ2-2; 8 bases map to TRBD2. CDR3 length: 17 residues. J gave up 2 bases and V 3 bases, and 8 bases lay outside the gene matches. Looked up from germline, CDR1 is LNHDA and CDR2 is SQIVND (reference sequence). CDR3 amino acids: CASSIGRGAFNTGELFF. The CDR3 region has the DNA TGTGCCAGTAGTATCGGGCGGGGGGCTTTCAACACCGGGGAGCTGTTTTTT.

This rearrangement joins TRBV6-2 or TRBV6-3 to TRBJ2-7; 10 nucleotides match TRBD2. Germline V CDR1 and CDR2: MNHEY, SVGEGT. This CDR3 comprises 15 residues. J gave up 2 bases and V 6 bases, and 7 bases lay outside the gene matches. CDR3 amino acids: CASRPPGLAPYEQYF. The CDR3 DNA follows: TGTGCCAGCAGGCCTCCGGGACTAGCGCCCTACGAGCAGTACTTC.

This clone is medium-sized in the sample. The chain couples TRBV6-4 to TRBJ2-1; the D gene is possibly TRBD1 (6 bases). The length of the CDR3 is 16 residues. CDR1 and CDR2 (germline): MRHNA, SNTAGT. Trimming took 5 bases from V and 6 from J, leaving 20 bases between them. The DNA for the CDR3 is TGTGCCAGCAGTCCAGGACAACAGGGTCTATCCAATGAGCAGTTCTTC. Amino acid sequence: CASSPGQQGLSNEQFF.

The chain is built from TRBV11-2 and TRBJ2-7, with D unresolved. V was pared by 3 bases and J by 0 bases, with 12 bases between. Germline V gives CDR1 SGHAT, CDR2 FQNNGV. The CDR3 is 15 amino acids. In DNA, the CDR3 is TGTGCCAGCAGCTTTAGTGACGTAGTCTCCTACGAGCAGTACTTC. Its protein product is CASSFSDVVSYEQYF.

This clone showed up many times. Other DNA sequences in this sample translate to the same CDR3. The chain employs TRBV12-3 or TRBV12-4 and TRBJ2-7, with a weak D call TRBD1 (5 bases). V was clipped by 0 bases and J by 3 bases, with 9 bases between them. The CDR3 covers 14 residues. CDR3 protein: CASSLAGQGYEQYF. CDR3 sequence (DNA): TGTGCCAGCAGTTTAGCGGGGCAGGGCTACGAGCAGTACTTC.

V gene TRBV19 combines with J gene TRBJ1-6, with a tentative D call TRBD1 (6 bases). Germline CDR1 LNHDA, CDR2 SQIVND (reference sequence). The V end was cut by 1 base, the J end by 7 bases, with 20 bases between. CDR3 length: 18 residues. Here the CDR3 reads CASSIATPTTGSNSPLHF. As DNA, the CDR3 is TGTGCCAGTAGTATAGCAACCCCCACTACAGGGTCGAATTCACCCCTCCACTTT.

This clone counts as medium-sized. This chain links TRBV6-1 with TRBJ1-2; D may be TRBD1 (5 bases). Germline CDR1 reads MNHNS; CDR2 reads SASEGT. The V and J ends lost 6 bases and 8 bases respectively, with 16 bases between them. The CDR3 runs 13 residues. CDR3 in amino acids: CASSPQESWGYTF. The CDR3 nucleotides read TGTGCCAGCAGCCCACAGGAGTCCTGGGGCTACACCTTC.

This clone was seen ten or more times. The rearrangement joins TRBV11-2 to TRBJ1-2; the D is unclear. The V and J ends lost 1 base and 1 base respectively, with 4 bases between them. CDR3 length: 13 residues. Germline V gene sequence: CDR1 SGHAT, CDR2 FQNNGV. CDR3 nucleotides: TGTGCCAGCAGCTTAGGGATTAACTATGGCTACACCTTC. Translated, it gives CASSLGINYGYTF. Looking up the rest from reference TRBV11-2 and TRBJ1-2 gives the full variable domain: EAGVAQSPRYKIIEKRQSVAFWCNPISGHATLYWYQQILGQGPKLLIQFQNNGVVDDSQLPKDRFSAERLKGVDSTLKIQPAKLEDSAVYLCASSLGINYGYTFGSGTRLTVV.